The 8 T cell receptor beta chains listed next were all sequenced from one sample in a study of blood T cell repertoires in COVID-19. Generated by immunoSEQ multiplex PCR, the TCRdb table keeps only in-frame clones and is missing some. The sample lists around 88,000 clones; approximately 91% were seen once. Sequenced sample: peripheral blood. These receptors all come from a man aged 55 to 69 with acute or convalescent COVID-19.

The chain joins TRBV7-8 to TRBJ1-5; unclear D gene. CDR1 is SGHVS and CDR2 is FQNEAQ in the germline V gene. The CDR3 sequence is 14 residues long. Trimming left V 1 base short and J 6 bases short, with 10 bases between. The CDR3 loop reads CASSLGPNGQPQHF. CDR3 DNA: TGTGCCAGCAGCTTAGGCCCCAACGGTCAGCCCCAGCATTTT.

The V gene is TRBV9, the J gene TRBJ2-7, with TRBD2 identical over 7 bases. The length of the CDR3 is 15 residues. Per the germline V gene, CDR1 is SGDLS and CDR2 is YYNGEE. V lost 0 bases and J lost 1; bases outside the gene matches: 4. CDR3 DNA: TGTGCCAGCAGCGTAGGGCTAGCGGAATCCTACGAGCAGTACTTC. Translation gives CASSVGLAESYEQYF.

The rearrangement links TRBV6-5 to TRBJ1-6; unclear D gene. V lost 3 bases to trimming and J lost 8 bases, with 14 bases between them. Germline V gene lookup returns CDR1 MNHEY and CDR2 SVGAGI. CDR3 size: 15 residues. The chain's CDR3 is CASSYRFPQDSPLHF. CDR3 nucleotide sequence: TGTGCCAGCAGTTATAGGTTCCCGCAGGATTCACCCCTCCACTTT.

V is TRBV6-2 or TRBV6-3 and J is TRBJ2-1; TRBD1 aligns across 9 bases. The trim removed 6 bases at V and 1 base at J, leaving 4 bases unmatched. Germline V gene data show CDR1 as MNHEY and CDR2 as SVGEGT. The CDR3 runs 15 residues. The CDR3 loop is CASSQTGGSYNEQFF. CDR3 coding DNA: TGTGCCAGCAGCCAGACAGGGGGGTCCTACAATGAGCAGTTCTTC.

The V gene is TRBV12-2, the J gene TRBJ2-1; TRBD2, the D gene given by the table, was not confirmed from the DNA. TRBV12-2 is described as a pseudogene. The length of the CDR3 is 24 residues. The DNA of the CDR3 is TGTGCAAGTCGCTTAGATTCTATGGGGCCTGGACTAGCGGGAGGGCCTCACAGCTACAATGAGCAGTTCTTC. Translation gives CASRLDSMGPGLAGGPHSYNEQFF.

This chain uses TRBV4-2 with TRBJ2-3, with 8 positions matching TRBD2. V lost 4 bases, J lost 1 base, and 1 base stayed unmatched. Germline V gives CDR1 LGHNA, CDR2 YNFKEQ. This CDR3 spans 14 amino acids. The CDR3 loop reads CASSPTSGTDTQYF. The CDR3 DNA reads TGTGCCAGCAGCCCGACTAGCGGCACAGATACGCAGTATTTT.

The chain couples TRBV6-1 to TRBJ1-1, with a tentative D call TRBD1 (5 bases). Trimming removed 0 bases at V and 1 base at J, with 9 bases between. The CDR3 is 15 amino acids. The V gene's germline CDR1 is MNHNS and CDR2 SASEGT. The CDR3 loop is CASSEAQGGNTEAFF. The CDR3 bases are TGTGCCAGCAGTGAAGCCCAGGGCGGGAACACTGAAGCTTTCTTT.

This chain uses TRBV28 with TRBJ2-7; 12 bases are shared with TRBD2. Germline lookup yields CDR1 MDHEN and CDR2 SYDVKM. The CDR3 extends over 22 amino acids. The trim removed 2 bases at V and 2 bases at J, leaving 22 bases unmatched. The CDR3 sequence is CASSLRTFRGWTSGNSPYEQYF. DNA for the CDR3: TGTGCCAGCAGTTTAAGGACCTTTAGAGGTTGGACTAGCGGGAACTCACCCTACGAGCAGTACTTC.